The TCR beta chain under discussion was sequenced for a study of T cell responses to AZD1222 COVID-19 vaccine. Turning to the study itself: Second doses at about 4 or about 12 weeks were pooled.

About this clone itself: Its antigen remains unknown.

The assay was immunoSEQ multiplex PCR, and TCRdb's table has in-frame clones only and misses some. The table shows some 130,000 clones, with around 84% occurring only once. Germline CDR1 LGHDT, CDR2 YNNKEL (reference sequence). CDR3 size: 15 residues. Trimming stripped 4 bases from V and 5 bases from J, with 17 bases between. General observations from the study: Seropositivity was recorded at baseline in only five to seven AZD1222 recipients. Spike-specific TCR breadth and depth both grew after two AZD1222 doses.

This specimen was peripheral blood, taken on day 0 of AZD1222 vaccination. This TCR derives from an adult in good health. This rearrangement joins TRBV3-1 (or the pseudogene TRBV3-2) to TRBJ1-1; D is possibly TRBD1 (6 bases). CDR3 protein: CASSLSPTGSTEAFF. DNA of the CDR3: TGTGCCAGCAGCCTCTCACCGACAGGAAGTACTGAAGCTTTCTTT.